The T cell receptor (beta chain) described here comes from a study of blood T cells in healthy people across ages. From germline, CDR1 is SQVTM and CDR2 ANQGSEA. The CDR3 is 11 residues long. The V gene end was trimmed by 5 bases and the J gene end by 11 bases; junction bases not matched to a gene: 6. Combining a sample-barcoded 5' primer with a J-beta primer mix, a second PCR ran for roughly 7 to 12 cycles. TCRdb redid the calling of the 5' RACE reads with MiXCR, one entry per CDR3 protein. Found here are around 940,000 distinct CDR3 sequences, roughly half of them singletons; the top ten hold around 21%.

This TCR was sampled from a woman aged 60-70 years in good health. The sample consisted of blood. The rearrangement links TRBV29-1 to TRBJ1-1; 9 bases align to TRBD1. CDR3 in amino acids: CSVSRTGAAFF. In DNA form, the CDR3 reads TGCAGCGTTTCCCGGACAGGGGCGGCTTTCTTT. The full variable domain, rest sourced from reference TRBV29-1 and TRBJ1-1, is SAVISQKPSRDICQRGTSLTIQCQVDSQVTMMFWYRQQPGQSLTLIATANQGSEATYESGFVIDKFPISRPNLTFSTLTVSNMSPEDSSIYLCSVSRTGAAFFGQGTRLTVV.